This T cell receptor beta chain appears in the sequencing data of a study of T-cell memory formation after mild COVID-19 (dated by TCRdb to the early 2020s). In terms of the full investigation: TCR sequence clusters from the two donors were found to be largely donor specific. The cohort was made up of two young adult volunteers, one female and one male, who were previously healthy. In a couple of donors, T-cell clones that expanded and contracted after mild COVID-19 were followed by sequencing TCRalpha and TCRbeta repertoires longitudinally.

Ficoll-Paque density gradient centrifugation was the method used to isolate PBMCs. This clonotype was observed a handful of times. It has no known antigen specificity. Within one base of it there is no much larger clone, and no base qualities were kept. Data came from an Illumina NovaSeq 6000. cDNA libraries for TCRalpha and TCRbeta were prepared by 5'RACE using constant-segment primers, with sample barcodes and unique molecular identifiers added. RNA was extracted from every sample with Trizol reagent. Libraries were amplified in two PCR steps, with a second sample barcode and Illumina TruSeq adapters added in the second step. The libraries were sequenced on an Illumina NovaSeq using 2 x 150 bp paired-end reads. In the original analysis: Reads were demultiplexed and collapsed into UMI-guided consensus sequences with migec v1.2.7. Using mixcr v2.1.11, UMI consensuses were aligned to TRA and TRB V and J templates and then assembled into clonotypes. Clonotypes were classified as expanded or contracted when called significant by both edgeR and NoisET, with noise models trained on biological replicates. edgeR calls used a false discovery rate-adjusted p below 0.01 and a log2 fold-change threshold of 1. As an exploratory analysis of dynamics, PCA with hierarchical clustering was applied to max-normalized trajectories of the 1000 most abundant clonotypes. Each responding clone was given a CD4 or CD8 phenotype based on the CD4+ and CD8+ repertoires, which had been sequenced separately. The public reads were run again by TCRdb, first through fastp at Q25 and then through MiXCR, and only productive beta chains were kept. CDR3 protein sequences are deduplicated, and each keeps its most common genes and DNA. In this record, the V and J calls reflect TCRdb's handling and not the investigators' own analysis. Present in this sample are approximately 260,000 distinct CDR3 sequences, over 15% of which were seen just once. The ten largest clones add up to 22% of the sample.

Study-wide findings and limitations: Balanced CD4/CD8 phenotypes were observed for clones contracting from day 15 to 85, whereas a bias towards CD4+ was observed for a second wave of clones expanding from day 15 to 37. Some responding clones were found in pre-infection memory, which suggests that pre-existing cross-reactive memory T cells took part in the SARS-CoV-2 response. Whether the second-wave clones peaking on day 37 were SARS-CoV-2 specific was not confirmed. Contracting CD4+ clones were found mainly in CM and EM memory subsets, while CD8+ clones were enriched in EMRA. Only two mild cases were covered in the study, and larger cohorts including severe cases with pre-infection samples were considered necessary.

The CDR3 covers 15 residues, taking in both the cysteine and the phenylalanine. Only the CDR3 part of the read is kept: 45 bases, read in frame from the first base. From a lookup of the germline V gene (reference sequence), CDR1 and CDR2 are SEHNR and FQNEAQ. Relative to germline, V is 2 bases shorter and J is 3 bases shorter, with 13 bases between their ends. The clonotype originates from a man younger than 35 who had mild COVID-19 (a few samples of this study predate the infection). The sample titles of this study are shuffled in the database, so cell type and time point are left out; the donor was told from shared clones. The chain is encoded by TRBV7-9 joined to TRBJ1-1; perhaps TRBD1 is the D gene, with 6 bases matching. The sequencing sample was made of PBMCs or a T cell subset sorted from them (not recorded which). The nucleotide sequence reads TGTGCCAGCAGCTTACCAGGGGTAGGAGACACTGAAGCTTTCTTT. Its amino acids are CASSLPGVGDTEAFF. Here the CDR3 is joined to the reference TRBV7-9 and TRBJ1-1 genes, and the full variable domain is: DTGVSQNPRHKITKRGQNVTFRCDPISEHNRLYWYRQTLGQGPEFLTYFQNEAQLEKSRLLSDRFSAERPKGSFSTLEIQRTEQGDSAMYLCASSLPGVGDTEAFFGQGTRLTVV.